The 30 T cell receptor beta chains given below trace back to one sample, sequenced in a study of T cells in Graves' hyperthyroidism and ophthalmopathy (dated by TCRdb to about 2019). The library was generated by multiplex PCR. Sequenced using an Illumina HiSeq 2000. The TCR beta CDR3 regions were amplified from the RNA transcripts. The first round of RT-PCR for the TCR CDR3 was performed with the HTBI primer set and the Qiagen OneStep RT-PCR kit. TCRdb itself trimmed the public reads at Q25 with fastp, ran MiXCR and retained productive beta chains. Identical CDR3 proteins give one entry, which carries the most common genes and DNA. Across this sample there are about 340,000 distinct CDR3 sequences, with roughly 23% seen only once. Of the sample, roughly 52% falls within the top ten clones. The sequencing input was blood. These receptors were taken from a woman aged 50 to 60 with Graves' hyperthyroidism.

This chain uses TRBV25-1 with TRBJ1-1; D ambiguous. The CDR3 length is 13 residues. V gave up 5 bases and J gave up 3 bases, with 10 bases separating them. CDR1 MGHDK and CDR2 SYGVNS come from the germline V gene. The CDR3, as DNA: TGTGCCAGCAGTCCCCCTGGAGACACTGAAGCTTTCTTT. Its protein is CASSPPGDTEAFF.

The chain combines TRBV6-1 with TRBJ1-4; no firm D call. Germline assignment: CDR1 MNHNS and CDR2 SASEGT. V lost 7 bases, J lost 11 bases, and 11 bases lay in between. CDR3 length: 11 residues. The CDR3 spells CASMHSWKLFF. CDR3 DNA sequence: TGTGCCAGCATGCATTCGTGGAAACTGTTTTTT.

This clonotype was observed at least ten times. This rearrangement joins TRBV6-1 to TRBJ1-1; D ambiguous. The CDR3 is 12 residues long. Looked up from germline, CDR1 is MNHNS and CDR2 is SASEGT. V lost 5 bases and J lost 7, with 11 bases in between. The chain's CDR3 is CASSRPGYEAFF. DNA for the CDR3: TGTGCCAGCAGTCGTCCGGGGTATGAAGCTTTCTTT.

This rearrangement joins TRBV6-2 or TRBV6-3 to TRBJ1-2; D is perhaps TRBD1 (5 bases). The CDR3 is 12 residues long. With 10 bases removed from V and 6 bases from J, the gap between germline ends came to 15 bases. CDR1 is MNHEY, CDR2 SVGEGT, per germline. CDR3 nucleotides: TGTGCCACACTCAGGGTGCGTCATGGCTACACCTTC. It specifies CATLRVRHGYTF.

A few counts support this clonotype. The V and J genes are TRBV30 and TRBJ2-7; 7 bases are a match to TRBD2. Unmatched junction bases numbered 10, after V lost 2 bases and J lost 6 bases. The V gene's germline CDR1 is GTSNPN and CDR2 SVGIG (reference sequence). The CDR3 runs 14 residues. The CDR3 is CAWSTFGGKAEQYF. In DNA, the CDR3 is TGTGCCTGGAGTACATTCGGGGGGAAGGCCGAGCAGTACTTC.

The chain recombines TRBV28 with TRBJ2-7; D possibly corresponds to TRBD1 (5 bases). V was shortened by 2 bases and J by 4 bases, with 15 bases between the two germline ends. The germline V gene has CDR1 MDHEN and CDR2 SYDVKM. The CDR3 has 15 residues. The CDR3 is CASSLPFQGLYEQYF. In DNA, the CDR3 is TGTGCCAGCAGTTTACCTTTTCAGGGTCTGTACGAGCAGTACTTC.

This clonotype was counted ten times or more. The rearrangement uses TRBV10-1 and TRBJ2-3; D is unresolved. Germline lookup yields CDR1 WNHNN and CDR2 SYGVQD (reference sequence). The V end was cut by 4 bases, the J end by 0 bases, with 8 bases between. The CDR3 covers 14 residues. CDR3 region: CASSGIPSTDTQYF. The CDR3 DNA reads TGCGCCAGCAGTGGGATCCCTAGCACAGATACGCAGTATTTT.

This clonotype was counted ten times or more. The J gene is TRBJ2-1, the V gene TRBV20-1; the match to TRBD2 covers 12 bases. CDR1 is DFQATT and CDR2 is SNEGSKA in the germline V gene (reference sequence). The junction had 9 bases not matched to a gene; V was cut back by 3 bases and J by 9 bases. The CDR3 loop spans 15 amino acids. DNA for the CDR3: TGCAGTGCTAGGCTAGCGGGGGGGCTTGGGGTTGAGCAGTTCTTC. This encodes CSARLAGGLGVEQFF.

This chain's CDR3 is CASRSYQGTGELFF. CDR3 bases: TGTGCCAGCAGGTCCTATCAAGGCACCGGGGAGCTGTTTTTT. The chain recombines TRBV12-3 or TRBV12-4 with TRBJ2-2; D gene ambiguous. The CDR3 consists of 14 residues. Trimming stripped 6 bases from V and 4 bases from J, with 12 bases between.

The table lists this clonotype with many counts. This chain uses TRBV28 with TRBJ1-5; no reliable D call. The CDR3 loop spans 16 amino acids. The V and J ends lost 3 bases and 3 bases respectively, with 15 bases between them. Looked up from germline, CDR1 is MDHEN and CDR2 is SYDVKM. In nucleotides, the CDR3 is TGTGCCAGCAGTTTTTTCGGACGCGACGTCAATCAGCCCCAGCATTTT. Translated: CASSFFGRDVNQPQHF.

V is TRBV20-1 and J is TRBJ2-2; 8 nucleotides line up with TRBD1. CDR1 and CDR2 from the germline V gene are DFQATT and SNEGSKA (reference sequence). CDR3 length: 13 amino acids. J was trimmed by 5 bases and V by 4 bases; bases with no gene match: 3. This chain's CDR3 is CSAKTGVTGELFF. The DNA of the CDR3 is TGCAGTGCTAAGACAGGGGTGACCGGGGAGCTGTTTTTT.

The CDR3 bases are TGTGCCAGTGGACTAGCGGGAGTCCAGGATGAGCAGTTCTTC. Its protein is CASGLAGVQDEQFF. V gene TRBV19 combines with J gene TRBJ2-1; 13 bases line up with TRBD2. CDR3 length: 14 residues. The V and J ends lost 8 bases and 8 bases, in that order; junction bases with no gene match: 6. CDR1 and CDR2 from the germline V gene are LNHDA and SQIVND (reference sequence). Full variable domain (remainder filled in from reference TRBV19 and TRBJ2-1): DGGITQSPKYLFRKEGQNVTLSCEQNLNHDAMYWYRQDPGQGLRLIYYSQIVNDFQKGDIAEGYSVSREKKESFPLTVTSAQKNPTAFYLCASGLAGVQDEQFFGPGTRLTVL.

This clonotype was observed at least ten times. This chain joins TRBV27 and TRBJ2-7; D unclear. Trimming took 5 bases from V and 0 from J, leaving 11 bases between them. CDR1 MNHEY and CDR2 SMNVEV come from the germline V gene (reference sequence). This CDR3 is 14 amino acids long. The CDR3 DNA sequence: TGTGCCAGCAGTCCCCGACTTAGCTCCTACGAGCAGTACTTC. Its protein product is CASSPRLSSYEQYF.

J is TRBJ1-1 and V is TRBV20-1, with a possible D match to TRBD1 (6 bases). Germline V CDR1 and CDR2: DFQATT, SNEGSKA (reference sequence). Trimming removed 2 bases from V and 0 bases from J, with 16 bases in between. The CDR3 contains 16 residues. CDR3 region: CSARRPLTGLNTEAFF. The CDR3, as DNA: TGCAGTGCTAGACGACCTCTGACAGGCCTGAACACTGAAGCTTTCTTT.

The rearrangement uses TRBV20-1 and TRBJ2-7, with a tentative D call TRBD2 (7 bases). The germline V and J ends were trimmed by 4 bases and 0 bases, with 10 bases remaining between them. This CDR3 is 13 amino acids long. Germline values: CDR1 DFQATT, CDR2 SNEGSKA (reference sequence). In nucleotides, the CDR3 is TGCAGTGCTACCGGGGGGCACTCCTACGAGCAGTACTTC. It specifies CSATGGHSYEQYF.

This clonotype showed up many times. V usage is TRBV5-1 and J usage is TRBJ2-7; D possibly corresponds to TRBD2 (6 bases). Deletions cut 0 bases from V and 2 bases from J, with 12 bases between. CDR3 length: 15 residues. The V gene's germline CDR1 is SGHRS and CDR2 YFSETQ. This CDR3 is CASSLAGEATYEQYF. DNA for the CDR3: TGCGCCAGCAGCTTGGCGGGAGAGGCCACCTACGAGCAGTACTTC.

The chain combines TRBV29-1 with TRBJ2-7, with 8 positions matching TRBD2. The CDR3 is made up of 13 amino acids. V shed 4 bases and J 4 bases; nucleotides not matched to a gene: 6. The germline V gene encodes CDR1 SQVTM and CDR2 ANQGSEA. CDR3: CSVGAGARYEQYF. CDR3 DNA sequence: TGCAGCGTTGGAGCGGGGGCGAGGTACGAGCAGTACTTC.

This clonotype came up many times. V is TRBV5-1 and J is TRBJ2-6; 8 bases align to TRBD2. This CDR3 has 16 residues. V lost 0 bases to trimming and J lost 2 bases; unmatched junction nucleotides: 1. Germline CDR1 and CDR2: SGHRS and YFSETQ. The CDR3 bases are TGCGCCAGCAGCTTGGCCGGGGGGGCTGGGGCCAACGTCCTGACTTTC. This encodes CASSLAGGAGANVLTF.

This clonotype was found many times. The V gene is TRBV2, the J gene TRBJ2-3, with TRBD1 identical over 7 bases. The V gene's germline CDR1 is SNHLY and CDR2 FYNNEI. The ends lost 6 bases at V and 3 bases at J; junction bases unmatched: 0. The CDR3 contains 12 residues. CDR3: CASRGQTDTQYF. The DNA of the CDR3 is TGTGCCAGCAGGGGACAGACAGATACGCAGTATTTT.

This clonotype was counted at least ten times. The V call is TRBV28, the J call TRBJ2-7; 8 bases fit TRBD2. The CDR3 consists of 17 residues. Germline lookup yields CDR1 MDHEN and CDR2 SYDVKM. The V segment lost 4 bases and the J segment 4 bases; nucleotides outside the gene matches: 15. CDR3 region: CASSSSRGGPAKYEQYF. CDR3 coding DNA: TGTGCCAGCAGTTCCTCCCGGGGGGGGCCCGCAAAATACGAGCAGTACTTC. Together with reference TRBV28 and TRBJ2-7, the CDR3 gives the full variable domain: DVKVTQSSRYLVKRTGEKVFLECVQDMDHENMFWYRQDPGLGLRLIYFSYDVKMKEKGDIPEGYSVSREKKERFSLILESASTNQTSMYLCASSSSRGGPAKYEQYFGPGTRLTVT.

This clonotype was observed at least ten times. The rearrangement joins TRBV7-3 to TRBJ2-3; 9 bases line up with TRBD2. The V segment lost 0 bases and the J segment 1 base; nucleotides outside the gene matches: 14. The CDR3 extends over 20 amino acids. Looked up from germline, CDR1 is SGHTA and CDR2 is FQGTGA. This CDR3 reads CASSLTVSGGKHLGTDTQYF. The CDR3 DNA reads as TGTGCCAGCAGCTTAACGGTTAGCGGGGGCAAACATCTCGGCACAGATACGCAGTATTTT.

As concerns this clonotype: With a much larger clone just one base away, this may be a read error. The CDR3 bases are TGTGCCAGCAGCCCCAATCAACAGGGAGGTTACGAGCAGTACTTC. Its translation: CASSPNQQGGYEQYF. The genes are TRBV9 and TRBJ2-7; tentatively, D is TRBD1 or TRBD2 (6 bases each). CDR1 and CDR2 from the germline V gene are SGDLS and YYNGEE. V lost 4 bases and J lost 4, with 18 bases in between. The CDR3 covers 15 residues.

This clonotype has ten or more counts. The DNA for the CDR3 is TGTGCCAGCAGCCAAGAAAGGTTGCAGACCCAGTACTTC. It specifies CASSQERLQTQYF. The J gene is TRBJ2-5, the V gene TRBV3-1; D is unclear. The germline CDR1 and CDR2 sequences are LGHDT and YNNKEL (reference sequence). This CDR3 is built from 13 residues. The V end was cut by 0 bases, the J end by 6 bases, with 8 bases between.

The CDR3 sequence is CASSRQVFGPQEQFF. Written as DNA, the CDR3 is TGTGCCAGCAGCCGACAAGTTTTCGGTCCCCAGGAGCAGTTCTTC. The chain joins TRBV27 to TRBJ2-1; D unclear. V lost 6 bases and J 10 bases, leaving 22 bases between the germline ends. The CDR3 runs 15 residues. Germline-derived CDR1 and CDR2 are MNHEY and SMNVEV (reference sequence).

J is TRBJ1-3 and V is TRBV18, with D possibly TRBD1 on 5 matching bases. The CDR3 has 18 amino acids. The V end lost 6 bases, the J end lost 0 bases, and 21 bases lay between the germline ends. Germline V gives CDR1 KGHSH, CDR2 LQKENI. CDR3 in amino acids: CASSAAGPGTSSGNTIYF. CDR3 in DNA: TGTGCCAGCTCCGCCGCCGGGCCAGGGACGAGCTCTGGAAACACCATATATTTT.

This clonotype was detected once. The J gene is TRBJ1-2, the V gene TRBV2, with D perhaps TRBD1 (5 bases). The CDR3 sequence is 15 residues long. Trimming removed 7 bases at V and 3 bases at J, with 18 bases between. Germline V gene lookup returns CDR1 SNHLY and CDR2 FYNNEI. CDR3 residues: CASTPRDALDYGYTF. CDR3 nucleotides: TGTGCCAGCACCCCACGGGACGCGTTAGACTATGGCTACACCTTC.

The CDR3 DNA reads as TGCGCCAGCAGCTTGGGGGGCGACATGAACACTGAAGCTTTCTTT. Translating it yields CASSLGGDMNTEAFF. The V and J genes are TRBV5-1 and TRBJ1-1, with D perhaps matching TRBD1 (5 bases). Trimming removed 0 bases from V and 0 bases from J, with 9 bases in between. The CDR3 is 15 amino acids. Germline loops: CDR1 SGHRS, CDR2 YFSETQ. Supplemented by reference TRBV5-1 and TRBJ1-1, the full variable domain reads KAGVTQTPRYLIKTRGQQVTLSCSPISGHRSVSWYQQTPGQGLQFLFEYFSETQRNKGNFPGRFSGRQFSNSRSEMNVSTLELGDSALYLCASSLGGDMNTEAFFGQGTRLTVV.

In this sample, this clonotype turned up a few times. This chain joins TRBV7-3 and TRBJ2-7; no clear D. The length of the CDR3 is 18 residues. The V gene's germline CDR1 is SGHTA and CDR2 FQGTGA. Trimming removed 0 bases at V and 1 base at J, with 19 bases between. The CDR3 DNA reads TGTGCCAGCAGCTTAACGTCCGGTCACGGTTTCGGGTCCTACGAGCAGTACTTC. Translation gives CASSLTSGHGFGSYEQYF.

Regarding this clonotype: This may stem from a read error, because a much larger clone lies one nucleotide away. The V call is TRBV3-1, the J call TRBJ2-5; 7 bases align to TRBD2. The V segment lost 5 bases and the J segment 6 bases; nucleotides outside the gene matches: 9. The CDR3 has 14 residues. Germline V lookup: CDR1 LGHDT, CDR2 YNNKEL (reference sequence). The CDR3 DNA sequence: TGTGCCAGCAGCAAGGGGAGGGCCGGGAAGACCCAGTACTTC. This codes for CASSKGRAGKTQYF.

This clonotype came up many times. V usage is TRBV5-1 and J usage is TRBJ2-1; D is possibly TRBD2 (6 bases). Trimming left V 4 bases short and J 4 bases short, with 18 bases between. Germline CDR1 SGHRS, CDR2 YFSETQ. The CDR3 runs 16 residues. The CDR3 sequence is CASSPRVAGPYNEQFF. Here the CDR3 DNA reads TGCGCCAGCAGCCCCAGGGTTGCGGGACCGTACAATGAGCAGTTCTTC.